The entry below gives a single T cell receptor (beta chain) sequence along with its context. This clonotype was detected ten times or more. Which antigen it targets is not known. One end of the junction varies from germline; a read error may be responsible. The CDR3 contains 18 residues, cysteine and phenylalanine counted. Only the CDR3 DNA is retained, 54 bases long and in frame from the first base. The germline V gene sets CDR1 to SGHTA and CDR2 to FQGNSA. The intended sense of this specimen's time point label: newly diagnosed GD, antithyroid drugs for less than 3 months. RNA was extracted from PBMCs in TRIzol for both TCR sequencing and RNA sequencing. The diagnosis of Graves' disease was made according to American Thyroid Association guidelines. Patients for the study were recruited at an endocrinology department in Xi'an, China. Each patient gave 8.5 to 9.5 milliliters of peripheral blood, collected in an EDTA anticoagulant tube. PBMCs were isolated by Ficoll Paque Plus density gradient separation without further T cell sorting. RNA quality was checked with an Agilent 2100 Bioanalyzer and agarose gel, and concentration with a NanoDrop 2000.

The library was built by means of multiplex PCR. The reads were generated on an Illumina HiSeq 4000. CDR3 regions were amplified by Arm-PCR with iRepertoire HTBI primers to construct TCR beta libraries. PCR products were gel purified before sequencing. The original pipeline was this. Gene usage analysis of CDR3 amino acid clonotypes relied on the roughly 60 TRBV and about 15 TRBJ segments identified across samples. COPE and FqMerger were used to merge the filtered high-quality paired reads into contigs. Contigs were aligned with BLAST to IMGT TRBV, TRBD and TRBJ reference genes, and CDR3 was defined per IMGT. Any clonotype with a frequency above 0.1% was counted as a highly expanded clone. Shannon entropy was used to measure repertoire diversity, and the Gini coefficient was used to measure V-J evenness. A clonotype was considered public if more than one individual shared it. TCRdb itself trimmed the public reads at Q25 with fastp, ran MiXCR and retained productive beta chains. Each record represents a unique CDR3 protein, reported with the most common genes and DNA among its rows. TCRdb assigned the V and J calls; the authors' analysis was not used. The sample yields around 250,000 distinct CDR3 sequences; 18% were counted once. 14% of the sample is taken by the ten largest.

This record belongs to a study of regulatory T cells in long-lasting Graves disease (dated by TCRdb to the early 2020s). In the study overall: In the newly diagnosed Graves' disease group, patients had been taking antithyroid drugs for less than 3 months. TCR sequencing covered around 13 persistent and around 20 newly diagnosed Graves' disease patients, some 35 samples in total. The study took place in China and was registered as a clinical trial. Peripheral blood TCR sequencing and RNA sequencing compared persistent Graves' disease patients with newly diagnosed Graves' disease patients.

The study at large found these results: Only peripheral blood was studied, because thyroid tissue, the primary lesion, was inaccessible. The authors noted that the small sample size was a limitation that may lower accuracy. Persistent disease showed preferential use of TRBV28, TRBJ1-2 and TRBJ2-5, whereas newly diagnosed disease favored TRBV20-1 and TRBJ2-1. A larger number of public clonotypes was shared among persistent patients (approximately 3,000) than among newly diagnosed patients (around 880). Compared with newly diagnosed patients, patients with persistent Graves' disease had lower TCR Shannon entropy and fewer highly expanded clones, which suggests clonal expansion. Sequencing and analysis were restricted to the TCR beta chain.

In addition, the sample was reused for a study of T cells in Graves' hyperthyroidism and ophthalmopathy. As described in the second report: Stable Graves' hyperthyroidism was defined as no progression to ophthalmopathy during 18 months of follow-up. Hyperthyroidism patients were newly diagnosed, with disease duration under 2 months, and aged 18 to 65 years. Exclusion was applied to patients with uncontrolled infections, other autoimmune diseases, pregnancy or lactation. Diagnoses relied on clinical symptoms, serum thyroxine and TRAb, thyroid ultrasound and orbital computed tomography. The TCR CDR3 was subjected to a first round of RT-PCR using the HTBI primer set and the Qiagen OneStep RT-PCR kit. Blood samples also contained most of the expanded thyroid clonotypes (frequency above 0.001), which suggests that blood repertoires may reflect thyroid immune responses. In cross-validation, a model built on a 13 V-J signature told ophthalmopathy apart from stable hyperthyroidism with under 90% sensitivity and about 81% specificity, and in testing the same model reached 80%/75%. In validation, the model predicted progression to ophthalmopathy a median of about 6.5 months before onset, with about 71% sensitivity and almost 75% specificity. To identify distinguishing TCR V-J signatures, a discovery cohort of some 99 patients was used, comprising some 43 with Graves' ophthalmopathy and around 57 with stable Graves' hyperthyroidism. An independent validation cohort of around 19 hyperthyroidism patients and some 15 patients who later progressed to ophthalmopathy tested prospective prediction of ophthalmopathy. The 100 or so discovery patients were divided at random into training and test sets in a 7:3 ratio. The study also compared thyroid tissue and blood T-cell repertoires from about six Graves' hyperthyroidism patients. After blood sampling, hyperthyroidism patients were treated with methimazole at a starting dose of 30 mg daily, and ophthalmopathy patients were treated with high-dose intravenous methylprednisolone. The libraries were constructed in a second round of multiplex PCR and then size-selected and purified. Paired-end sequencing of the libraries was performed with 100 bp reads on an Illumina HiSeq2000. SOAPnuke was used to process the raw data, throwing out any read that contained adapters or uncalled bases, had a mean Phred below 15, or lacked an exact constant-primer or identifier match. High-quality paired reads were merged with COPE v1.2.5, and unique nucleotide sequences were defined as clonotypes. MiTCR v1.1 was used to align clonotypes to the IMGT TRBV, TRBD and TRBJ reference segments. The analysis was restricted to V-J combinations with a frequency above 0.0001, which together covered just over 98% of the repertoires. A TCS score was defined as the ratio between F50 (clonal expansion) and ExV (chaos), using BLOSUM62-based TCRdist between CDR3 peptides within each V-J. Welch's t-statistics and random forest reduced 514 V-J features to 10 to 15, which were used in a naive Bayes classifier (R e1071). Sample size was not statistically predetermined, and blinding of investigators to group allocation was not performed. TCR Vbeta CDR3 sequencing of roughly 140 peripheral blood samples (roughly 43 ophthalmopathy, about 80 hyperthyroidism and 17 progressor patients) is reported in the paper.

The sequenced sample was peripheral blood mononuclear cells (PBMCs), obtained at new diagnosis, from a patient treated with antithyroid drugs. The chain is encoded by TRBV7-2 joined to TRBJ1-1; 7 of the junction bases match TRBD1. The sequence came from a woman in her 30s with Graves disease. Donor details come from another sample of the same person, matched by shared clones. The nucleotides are TGCGCCAGCAGCTCTAGGACAGGAATATGGCAAAAGAACACTGAAGCTTTCTTT. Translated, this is CASSSRTGIWQKNTEAFF. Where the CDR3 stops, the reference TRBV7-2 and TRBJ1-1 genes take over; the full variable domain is GAGVSQSPSNKVTEKGKDVELRCDPISGHTALYWYRQSLGQGLEFLIYFQGNSAPDKSGLPSDRFSAERTGGSVSTLTIQRTQQEDSAVYLCASSSRTGIWQKNTEAFFGQGTRLTVV.